The TCR beta chain under discussion was sequenced for a study of cytomegalovirus exposure and HLA in healthy donors. At the level of the study: In terms of ancestry, the Caucasian-associated cluster contained about four fifths of the roughly 400 genotyped donors. General observations from the study: Presence/absence comparisons presumed near-even sequencing depth among donors. A later analysis reportedly identified an Asian-associated ancestry cluster as carrying fewer N-insertions than the roughly 700-donor mean. More than 15,000 TCR beta sequences were associated with HLA alleles at 0.05 false discovery rate in a later analysis.

Researchers ran the PCR with 60 Vbeta and 13 Jbeta primers. Assay used: immunoSEQ multiplex PCR; TCRdb lists only in-frame clones, some missing. This sample yields roughly 180,000 clones, of which 84% are seen a single time; about 0.25% belongs to the top ten. A word on this clone: The antigen remains unidentified.

The germline V and J ends were trimmed by 0 bases and 1 base, with 12 bases remaining between them. The length of the CDR3 is 16 residues. Germline CDR1 reads SGHRS; CDR2 reads YFSETQ. The sample taken for sequencing was PBMCs. V is TRBV5-1 and J is TRBJ2-3, with a possible D match to TRBD2 (5 bases). This clonotype was sampled from a boy younger than 18 in good health and CMV-seronegative. For the CDR3, the DNA is TGCGCCAGCAGCTTGGCCGCTAGCTATGGCACAGATACGCAGTATTTT. As protein: CASSLAASYGTDTQYF.